The text below deals with one TCR beta chain. The target antigen is unknown. The sample is drawn from a study of T-cell memory formation after mild COVID-19. Study context: TCR clustering was largely donor specific.

The CDR3 consists of 15 residues. Germline V gene data show CDR1 as SGHNT and CDR2 as YYREEE (reference sequence). V was clipped by 4 bases and J by 1 base, with 15 bases between them. TCRalpha and TCRbeta libraries used 5'RACE with constant-segment primers and UMIs. TCRdb re-derived calls from the 5' RACE reads in MiXCR, one entry per CDR3 protein. Of fewer than 500,000 distinct CDR3 sequences in the sample, roughly 25% were seen once. Study-level findings and limits: Day 37-peaking second-wave clones had unconfirmed SARS-CoV-2 specificity. Cross-reactive memory appears to have joined, as suggested by some responding clones showing up in pre-infection memory.

This receptor was identified in an adult woman who had mild COVID-19 (a few samples of this study predate the infection). Cell type and time point are not known. The rearrangement joins TRBV5-4 to TRBJ2-7; maybe TRBD2 (7 bases). The sequencing sample was made of PBMCs or a T cell subset sorted from them (not recorded which). This chain's CDR3 is CASSTAGAVSYEQYF. CDR3 nucleotides: TGTGCCAGCAGCACGGCGGGGGCCGTTTCCTACGAGCAGTACTTC.